This is a list of T cell receptor beta chains from one sample in a study of cytomegalovirus exposure and HLA in healthy donors. Sequenced by immunoSEQ multiplex PCR; TCRdb stores in-frame clones only, minus some. This specimen shows approximately 45,000 clones; the ten leading clones hold less than 20%. Sequenced: PBMCs. The receptors originated from a male donor in good health and CMV-seronegative. Both conserved end residues are part of each CDR3.

v_call cdr3_length cdr3_aa
TRBV11-2 16 CASSLDLSEATYEQYF
TRBV30 13 CAWDEGQRYGYTF
TRBV30 13 CAWSRGRNTEAFF
TRBV4-3 16 CASSQDQGTYNSPLHF
TRBV7-2 15 CASSLWTGANTEAFF
TRBV29-1 13 CSVGQHDTDTQYF
TRBV13 16 CASSARGQGPPETQYF
TRBV5-1 13 CASSQTGHSPLHF
TRBV19 13 CASRGREAREQYF
TRBV30 14 CACSGRTDNYGYTF
TRBV19 13 CASSINRGTEAFF
TRBV19 16 CASSMRSDRGVTEAFF
TRBV4-3 14 CASSRQGGNTEAFF
TRBV6-5 15 CASSYQDRGVNEQYF
TRBV4-1 14 CASSQVPRSGEQYF
TRBV6-5 16 CASSYSLGEGGTEAFF
TRBV13 19 CASSLKGLAGVKNADTQYF
TRBV6-6 13 CASTEVLNQPQHF
TRBV14 15 CASSQRVSSTDTQYF
TRBV7-2 18 CASSLDGTGIDSNQPQHF
TRBV5-8 13 CASSFSGYPQAFF
TRBV20-1 11 CSARTGNEQYF
TRBV30 14 CAWSRGTSSYEQYF
TRBV29-1 13 CSLPRVAKNIQYF
TRBV4-1 16 CASSQGAAQSYNEQFF
TRBV18 12 CASSQGSSGYTF
TRBV25-1 14 CASSEWRDNSPLHF
TRBV6-5 14 CASIRSRVPTEAFF
TRBV2 16 CASSPGRTILESPLHF
TRBV5-1 15 CASSLVYGGNTEAFF
TRBV7-2 13 CASTQGAKTEAFF
TRBV6-1 15 CASERTSGETGELFF
TRBV20-1 11 CSAGHEDGYTF
TRBV4-3 16 CASSQERQGGEYGYTF
TRBV13 15 CASSLGTGAFYGYTF
TRBV19 15 CASSIGTGALLPQHF
TRBV6-4 17 CASSDGASGASYNEQFF
TRBV7-6 15 CASSLVRGGNQPQHF
TRBV5-6 14 CASSSWGGDQPQHF
TRBV6-4 10 CASRTVGAFF
TRBV18 12 CASSDPGGTQYF
TRBV20-1 10 CSARLETQYF
TRBV7-3 13 CASSLTELTEAFF
TRBV19 13 CASRGAFYNEQFF
TRBV20-1 11 CSATPFTEAFF
TRBV6-1 12 CASSVIHTEAFF
TRBV5-6 15 CASSLPGGMTGGYTF